The entry below gives a single T cell receptor beta chain sequence along with its context. The data are from a study of T cell changes during pregnancy in multiple sclerosis. Assay: immunoSEQ multiplex PCR; the TCRdb copy retains only in-frame clones and omits some. The repertoire has about 84,000 clones, about 93% of them found once; the top ten carry more than 0.95%. Germline V gene sequence: CDR1 LNHNV, CDR2 YYDKDF (reference sequence). The V segment lost 5 bases and the J segment 5 bases; nucleotides outside the gene matches: 8. The CDR3 is 14 amino acids. The sequence derives from a female donor in good health, enrolled as a control in a pregnancy study. V usage is TRBV15 and J usage is TRBJ2-5, with 7 bases aligning to TRBD2. Sequencing was performed on peripheral blood, taken in the second trimester of pregnancy. The chain's CDR3 is CATSGGGWGETQYF. The DNA for the CDR3 is TGTGCCACCAGCGGGGGGGGTTGGGGGGAGACCCAGTACTTC.